The source of this T cell receptor (beta chain) is a study of T cells in Graves' hyperthyroidism and ophthalmopathy. This clonotype was seen at least ten times. Germline values: CDR1 SGHRS, CDR2 YFSETQ. The V gene lost 3 bases and the J gene lost 3 bases, with 12 bases spanning the gap. The CDR3 is 15 residues long. Researchers took RNA transcripts and amplified the TCR beta CDR3 regions from them. The HTBI primer set served for first-round RT-PCR of the TCR CDR3. Using its own MiXCR run on the multiplex PCR reads, TCRdb lists one record per CDR3 protein. The profile covers 550,000 to 700,000 distinct CDR3 sequences, with 46% appearing a single time and around 20% taken by the ten largest.

This sequence was found in an adult woman with Graves' disease, either hyperthyroidism or ophthalmopathy (not recorded which). This chain connects TRBV5-1 to TRBJ1-4, with a possible D match to TRBD1 (6 bases). The source material was peripheral blood or thyroid tissue (not recorded which). CDR3 sequence (DNA): TGCGCCAGCAGCTCACAGGGCTCCCCTAATGAAAAACTGTTTTTT. Translation: CASSSQGSPNEKLFF.